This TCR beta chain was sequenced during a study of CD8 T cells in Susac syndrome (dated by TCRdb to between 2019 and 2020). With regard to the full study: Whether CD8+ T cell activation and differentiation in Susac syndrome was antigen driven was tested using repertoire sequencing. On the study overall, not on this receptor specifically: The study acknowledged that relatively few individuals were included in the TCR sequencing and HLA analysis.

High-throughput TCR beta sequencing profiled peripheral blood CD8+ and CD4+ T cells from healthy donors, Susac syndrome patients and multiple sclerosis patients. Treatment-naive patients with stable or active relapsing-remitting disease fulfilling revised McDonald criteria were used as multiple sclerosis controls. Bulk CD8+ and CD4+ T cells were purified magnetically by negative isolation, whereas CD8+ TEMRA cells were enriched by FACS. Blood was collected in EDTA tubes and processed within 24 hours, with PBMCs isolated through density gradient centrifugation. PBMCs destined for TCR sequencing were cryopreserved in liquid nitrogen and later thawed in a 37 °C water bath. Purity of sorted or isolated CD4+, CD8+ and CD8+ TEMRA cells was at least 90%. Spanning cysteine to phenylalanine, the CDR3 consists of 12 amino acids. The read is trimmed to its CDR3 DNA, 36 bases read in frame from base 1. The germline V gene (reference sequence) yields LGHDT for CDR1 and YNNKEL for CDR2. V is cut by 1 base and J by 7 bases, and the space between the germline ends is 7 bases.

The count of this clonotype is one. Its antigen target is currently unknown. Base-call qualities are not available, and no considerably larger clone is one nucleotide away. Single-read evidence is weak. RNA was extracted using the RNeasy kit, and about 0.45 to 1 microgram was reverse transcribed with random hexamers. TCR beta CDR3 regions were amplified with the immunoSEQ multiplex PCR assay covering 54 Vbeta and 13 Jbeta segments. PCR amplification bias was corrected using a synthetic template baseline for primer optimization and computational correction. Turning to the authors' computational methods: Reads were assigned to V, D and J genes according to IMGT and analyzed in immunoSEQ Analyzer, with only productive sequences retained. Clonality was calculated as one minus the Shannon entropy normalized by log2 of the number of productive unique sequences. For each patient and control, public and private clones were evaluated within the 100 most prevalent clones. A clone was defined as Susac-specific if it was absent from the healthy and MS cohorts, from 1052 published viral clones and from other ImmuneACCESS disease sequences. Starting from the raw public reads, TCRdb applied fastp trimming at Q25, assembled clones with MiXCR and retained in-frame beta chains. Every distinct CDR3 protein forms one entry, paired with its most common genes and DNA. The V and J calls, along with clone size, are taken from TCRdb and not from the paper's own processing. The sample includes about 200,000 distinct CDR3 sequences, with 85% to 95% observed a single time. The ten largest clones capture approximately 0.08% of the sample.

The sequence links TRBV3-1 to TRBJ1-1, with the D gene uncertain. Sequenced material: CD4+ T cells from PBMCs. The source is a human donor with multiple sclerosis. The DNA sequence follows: TGTGCCAGCAGCCAAGGTAGCAGTGAAGCTTTCTTT. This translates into CASSQGSSEAFF.